This T cell receptor (beta chain) was identified in a study of T cell responses to AZD1222 COVID-19 vaccine. The protocol was immunoSEQ multiplex PCR, while the TCRdb copy is restricted to in-frame clones and leaves out a portion. The sample records 130,000 to 150,000 clones, approximately 93% being singletons. Whole-study findings and limits: All repertoire sampling was performed exclusively after the peak T cell response. Receipt of two AZD1222 doses was followed by a rise in Spike-specific TCR breadth and depth. Of spike-specific TCRs, nearly half reportedly target regions left unmutated in variants. Clonal diversity was possibly underestimated; the donors were predominantly white British and more often female.

The germline V and J ends were trimmed by 2 bases and 7 bases, with 9 bases remaining between them. This CDR3 region has 13 residues. CDR1 is SGDLS, CDR2 YYNGEE, per germline. Turning to this clone: Its antigen is not identified.

The rearrangement joins TRBV9 to TRBJ1-4; D perhaps matches TRBD1 (5 bases). This receptor was identified in an adult who had recovered from COVID-19. This specimen consisted of peripheral blood, obtained after recovery from COVID-19. This CDR3 is CASSVGGGEKLFF. CDR3 sequence (DNA): TGTGCCAGCAGCGTGGGGGGAGGTGAAAAACTGTTTTTT.